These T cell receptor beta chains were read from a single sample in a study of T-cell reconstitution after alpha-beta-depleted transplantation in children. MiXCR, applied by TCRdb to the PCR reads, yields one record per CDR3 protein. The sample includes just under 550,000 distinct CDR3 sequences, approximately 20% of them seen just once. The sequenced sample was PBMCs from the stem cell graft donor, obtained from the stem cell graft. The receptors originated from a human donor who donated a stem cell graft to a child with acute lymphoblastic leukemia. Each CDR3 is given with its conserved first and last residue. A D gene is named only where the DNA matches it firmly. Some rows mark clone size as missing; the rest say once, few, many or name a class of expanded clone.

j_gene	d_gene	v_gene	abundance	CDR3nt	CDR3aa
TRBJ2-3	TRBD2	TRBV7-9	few	TGTGCCAGCAGCTGGGGACTAGCGGGTTCCACAGATACGCAGTATTTT	CASSWGLAGSTDTQYF
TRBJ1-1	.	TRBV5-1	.	TGCGCCAGCAGCTTGTCTTTAGACACTGAAGCTTTCTTT	CASSLSLDTEAFF
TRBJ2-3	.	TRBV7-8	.	TGTGCCAGCAGCTCCCGGGACCCCTTGCCCTTCACAGATACGCAGTATTTT	CASSSRDPLPFTDTQYF
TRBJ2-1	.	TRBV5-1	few	TGCGCCAGAGTTAATGAGCAGTTCTTC	CARVNEQFF
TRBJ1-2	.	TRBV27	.	TGTGCCAGCAGGCCGGCAACCGGGAATTATGGCTACACCTTC	CASRPATGNYGYTF
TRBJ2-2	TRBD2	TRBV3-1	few	TGTGCCAGCAGCCCCCCGGGACTAGCGGGAGTCCGGGAGCTGTTTTTT	CASSPPGLAGVRELFF
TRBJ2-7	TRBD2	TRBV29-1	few	TGCAGCGTTGGGACTAGCGCCTCCTACGAGCAGTACTTC	CSVGTSASYEQYF
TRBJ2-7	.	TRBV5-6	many	TGTGCCAGCAGCTTGAGATACGAGCAGTACTTC	CASSLRYEQYF
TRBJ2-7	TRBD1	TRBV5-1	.	TGCGCCAGCAGCCCCCGACAGGGGGCAGGTGACGAGCAGTACTTC	CASSPRQGAGDEQYF
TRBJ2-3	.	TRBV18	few	TGTGCCAGCTCAGCTCTGGGCACAGATACGCAGTATTTT	CASSALGTDTQYF
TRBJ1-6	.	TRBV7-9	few	TGTGCCAGCAGCTTAGTCCGGTCACCCCTCCACTTT	CASSLVRSPLHF
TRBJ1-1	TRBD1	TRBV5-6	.	TGTGCCAGCAGCTTCCCGACAGGGGGTTATGAAGCTTTCTTT	CASSFPTGGYEAFF
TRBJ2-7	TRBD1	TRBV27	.	TGTGCCAGCAGTTATTGGACAGGGGGATACTACGAGCAGTACTTC	CASSYWTGGYYEQYF
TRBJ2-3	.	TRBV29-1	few	TGCAGCGTGGGGAGAGGCGACCCAGCGAGAGATACGCAGTATTTT	CSVGRGDPARDTQYF
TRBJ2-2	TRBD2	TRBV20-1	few	TGCAGTGCTGAGATTAGCGGGAGAAGGACCGGGGAGCTGTTTTTT	CSAEISGRRTGELFF
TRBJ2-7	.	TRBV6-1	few	TGTGCCAGCAGTGAAGTGGGTAGCGGATTCTCCTACGAGCAGTACTTC	CASSEVGSGFSYEQYF
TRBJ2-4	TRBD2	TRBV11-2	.	TGTGCCAGCAGCGGGCCCGGGACTAGCGGGGTTGGACTAGCCAAAAACATTCAGTACTTC	CASSGPGTSGVGLAKNIQYF